Following are 5 T cell receptor beta chains from one sample sequenced in a study of blood T cell repertoires in COVID-19. Data came from immunoSEQ multiplex PCR; TCRdb stores just in-frame clones and leaves some out. The sample carries 110,000 or so clones, about 74% recorded once. The sequenced material came from peripheral blood. The receptors originated from a man aged 65 to 85 with acute or convalescent COVID-19.

The rearrangement uses TRBV19 and TRBJ1-5; possible D gene TRBD1, 5 bases. This CDR3 region has 14 residues. The germline CDR1 and CDR2 sequences are LNHDA and SQIVND (reference sequence). V was shortened by 6 bases and J by 6 bases, with 15 bases between the two germline ends. CDR3 region: CASSQTRVGQPQHF. The CDR3 DNA reads as TGTGCCAGTAGCCAAACCAGGGTGGGTCAGCCCCAGCATTTT.

V is TRBV27 and J is TRBJ2-1; 7 bases agree with TRBD2. Germline trimming cut 7 bases from V and 3 bases from J; bases unmatched to any gene: 9. The germline V gene has CDR1 MNHEY and CDR2 SMNVEV (reference sequence). CDR3 size: 15 residues. The CDR3 spells CASTPTSPHYNEQFF. CDR3 nucleotide sequence: TGTGCCAGCACCCCGACTAGCCCTCACTACAATGAGCAGTTCTTC.

This chain joins TRBV7-9 and TRBJ2-1, with 8 positions matching TRBD2. Germline CDR1 SEHNR, CDR2 FQNEAQ (reference sequence). The V segment lost 4 bases and the J segment 2 bases; nucleotides outside the gene matches: 10. CDR3 length: 17 residues. CDR3 loop: CASSSTGSGGAYNEQFF. DNA for the CDR3: TGTGCCAGCAGCTCAACTGGGAGCGGGGGCGCCTACAATGAGCAGTTCTTC. Variable domain in full (rest from reference TRBV7-9 and TRBJ2-1): DTGVSQNPRHKITKRGQNVTFRCDPISEHNRLYWYRQTLGQGPEFLTYFQNEAQLEKSRLLSDRFSAERPKGSFSTLEIQRTEQGDSAMYLCASSSTGSGGAYNEQFFGPGTRLTVL.

Only a few counts were recorded for this clone. The chain employs TRBV29-1 and TRBJ2-6; D might be TRBD2 (5 bases). This CDR3 comprises 16 residues. With 3 bases removed from V and 0 bases from J, the gap between germline ends came to 12 bases. Germline loops: CDR1 SQVTM, CDR2 ANQGSEA. DNA for the CDR3: TGCAGCGTTGATGATCCGGGATACTCTGGGGCCAACGTCCTGACTTTC. Translation: CSVDDPGYSGANVLTF.

Only one count was recorded for this clone. The chain has TRBV5-6 and TRBJ2-7; 9 bases align to TRBD1. V was pared by 2 bases and J by 5 bases, with 14 bases of the junction left unmatched. This CDR3 is 17 amino acids long. Germline V CDR1 and CDR2: SGHDT, YYEEEE. The CDR3 nucleotides are TGTGCCAGCAGCTTTATAGGGGCGGGGACAGGGAAGGACGAGCAGTACTTC. Translating gives CASSFIGAGTGKDEQYF.